A selection of T cell receptor beta chains follows, all from one sample in a study of regulatory T cells in long-lasting Graves disease. One entry per CDR3 protein results from TCRdb running MiXCR on the multiplex PCR reads. The table shows 550,000 to 600,000 distinct CDR3 sequences, with roughly 15% occurring only once. These same records also appear under a second study, on T cells in Graves' hyperthyroidism and ophthalmopathy.

The sample was peripheral blood mononuclear cells (PBMCs), taken at new diagnosis, from a patient treated with antithyroid drugs. Every receptor here comes from a man younger than 35 with Graves disease. CDR3s include the opening cysteine and the closing phenylalanine or tryptophan. Fields, in order: D gene, J gene, V gene, CDR3 length, clone size, CDR3 protein, CDR3 DNA. The D gene is left open where the match is weak. Clone size is not always given. Where it is, it says once, few, many or a class for expanded clones.

d_gene: -; j_gene: TRBJ2-7; v_gene: TRBV27; len: 13; abundance: many; CDR3aa: CASTDTGSYEQYF; CDR3nt: TGTGCCAGCACCGATACCGGATCCTACGAGCAGTACTTC
d_gene: TRBD2; j_gene: TRBJ2-7; v_gene: TRBV28; len: 14; abundance: few; CDR3aa: CASVTSGISYEQYF; CDR3nt: TGTGCCAGCGTGACTAGCGGGATATCCTACGAGCAGTACTTC
d_gene: TRBD1; j_gene: TRBJ2-2; v_gene: TRBV20-1; len: 15; abundance: -; CDR3aa: CSARNTGQNSGELFF; CDR3nt: TGCAGTGCTAGAAACACGGGACAGAACTCCGGGGAGCTGTTTTTT
d_gene: -; j_gene: TRBJ2-3; v_gene: TRBV27; len: 13; abundance: many; CDR3aa: CASRVQTTDTQYF; CDR3nt: TGTGCCAGCAGGGTACAGACCACAGATACGCAGTATTTT
d_gene: -; j_gene: TRBJ1-2; v_gene: TRBV2; len: 17; abundance: -; CDR3aa: CASSSAGPIEGRFGYTF; CDR3nt: TGTGCCAGCAGTTCCGCGGGCCCCATAGAGGGGCGTTTTGGCTACACCTTC
d_gene: -; j_gene: TRBJ1-5; v_gene: TRBV30; len: 15; abundance: many; CDR3aa: CAWGEENYSNQPQHF; CDR3nt: TGTGCCTGGGGCGAGGAGAATTATAGCAATCAGCCCCAGCATTTT
d_gene: TRBD1; j_gene: TRBJ2-1; v_gene: TRBV20-1; len: 18; abundance: -; CDR3aa: CSAPRGTGFDYRYNEQFF; CDR3nt: TGCAGTGCGCCCCGGGGGACAGGATTCGATTATCGATACAATGAGCAGTTCTTC
d_gene: -; j_gene: TRBJ1-2; v_gene: TRBV5-1; len: 13; abundance: few; CDR3aa: CASSLGGLGGYTF; CDR3nt: TGCGCCAGCAGCTTAGGGGGTCTTGGAGGCTACACCTTC
d_gene: TRBD1; j_gene: TRBJ1-2; v_gene: TRBV20-1; len: 12; abundance: few; CDR3aa: CSAPGGAGGYTF; CDR3nt: TGCAGTGCCCCAGGGGGGGCGGGTGGCTACACCTTC
d_gene: -; j_gene: TRBJ2-7; v_gene: TRBV29-1; len: 12; abundance: few; CDR3aa: CSVSRRKYEQYF; CDR3nt: TGCAGCGTTTCCCGGCGAAAATACGAGCAGTACTTC
d_gene: -; j_gene: TRBJ1-5; v_gene: TRBV5-1; len: 14; abundance: -; CDR3aa: CASSLAGGYQPQHF; CDR3nt: TGCGCCAGCAGCTTGGCCGGAGGATATCAGCCCCAGCATTTT
d_gene: TRBD1; j_gene: TRBJ2-7; v_gene: TRBV28; len: 16; abundance: many; CDR3aa: CASRRAGTGSSYEQYF; CDR3nt: TGTGCCAGCAGAAGGGCCGGGACAGGGAGCTCCTACGAGCAGTACTTC
d_gene: -; j_gene: TRBJ2-2; v_gene: TRBV12-5; len: 15; abundance: many; CDR3aa: CASGLVGSNTGELFF; CDR3nt: TGTGCTAGTGGTTTAGTGGGCTCGAACACCGGGGAGCTGTTTTTT
d_gene: TRBD1; j_gene: TRBJ1-1; v_gene: TRBV6-2/TRBV6-3; len: 14; abundance: few; CDR3aa: CASSSPGQGKLAFF; CDR3nt: TGTGCCAGCAGCTCCCCGGGACAGGGGAAGCTAGCTTTCTTT
d_gene: TRBD2; j_gene: TRBJ2-7; v_gene: TRBV7-2; len: 16; abundance: -; CDR3aa: CASSLVGGLPSYEQYF; CDR3nt: TGTGCCAGCAGCTTAGTTGGGGGACTACCATCCTACGAGCAGTACTTC
d_gene: -; j_gene: TRBJ1-2; v_gene: TRBV6-2/TRBV6-3; len: 15; abundance: many; CDR3aa: CASSEAKGLSYGYTF; CDR3nt: TGTGCCAGCAGTGAAGCGAAGGGGTTGAGCTATGGCTACACCTTC
d_gene: -; j_gene: TRBJ1-6; v_gene: TRBV6-2/TRBV6-3; len: 15; abundance: -; CDR3aa: CASSRTQGYNSPLHF; CDR3nt: TGTGCCAGCTCGAGGACACAAGGCTATAATTCACCCCTCCACTTT
d_gene: TRBD2; j_gene: TRBJ2-5; v_gene: TRBV7-2; len: 14; abundance: many; CDR3aa: CASSSTSGGVTQYF; CDR3nt: TGTGCCAGCAGCTCGACTAGCGGGGGGGTGACCCAGTACTTC
d_gene: -; j_gene: TRBJ1-6; v_gene: TRBV6-1; len: 14; abundance: many; CDR3aa: CASRGLTDNSPLHF; CDR3nt: TGTGCCAGCAGAGGTTTGACAGATAATTCACCCCTCCACTTT
d_gene: -; j_gene: TRBJ2-1; v_gene: TRBV7-9; len: 12; abundance: few; CDR3aa: CASSLGVNAQFF; CDR3nt: TGTGCCAGCAGCTTGGGAGTCAATGCGCAGTTCTTC
d_gene: -; j_gene: TRBJ1-1; v_gene: TRBV20-1; len: 12; abundance: many; CDR3aa: CSAVWPGAEAFF; CDR3nt: TGCAGTGCGGTTTGGCCTGGGGCTGAAGCTTTCTTT
d_gene: -; j_gene: TRBJ1-4; v_gene: TRBV19; len: 15; abundance: -; CDR3aa: CASSMIRGQGEKLFF; CDR3nt: TGTGCCAGTAGTATGATTCGAGGCCAGGGTGAAAAACTGTTTTTT
d_gene: -; j_gene: TRBJ1-6; v_gene: TRBV28; len: 12; abundance: many; CDR3aa: CAFGGYNSPLHF; CDR3nt: TGTGCCTTCGGCGGGTATAATTCACCCCTCCACTTT
d_gene: -; j_gene: TRBJ2-1; v_gene: TRBV28; len: 14; abundance: few; CDR3aa: CASSDGRASDEQFF; CDR3nt: TGTGCCAGCAGCGACGGGCGGGCCTCCGATGAGCAGTTCTTC
d_gene: TRBD2; j_gene: TRBJ2-3; v_gene: TRBV5-1; len: 20; abundance: -; CDR3aa: CASSGGTSGTRHGGTDTQYF; CDR3nt: TGCGCCAGCAGCGGGGGGACTAGCGGGACCCGACACGGCGGCACAGATACGCAGTATTTT
d_gene: -; j_gene: TRBJ1-1; v_gene: TRBV6-1; len: 16; abundance: many; CDR3aa: CASSEALRVYDTEAFF; CDR3nt: TGTGCCAGCAGTGAAGCGCTTCGGGTGTATGACACTGAAGCTTTCTTT
d_gene: -; j_gene: TRBJ1-6; v_gene: TRBV29-1; len: 13; abundance: few; CDR3aa: CSVGGGVGSPLHF; CDR3nt: TGCAGCGTTGGAGGGGGGGTTGGATCACCCCTCCACTTT
d_gene: -; j_gene: TRBJ2-7; v_gene: TRBV12-3/TRBV12-4; len: 14; abundance: many; CDR3aa: CASRTRDRGYEQYF; CDR3nt: TGTGCCAGCAGGACCCGGGACCGAGGCTACGAGCAGTACTTC
d_gene: TRBD1; j_gene: TRBJ2-1; v_gene: TRBV5-1; len: 15; abundance: many; CDR3aa: CASTSRDRNYNEQFF; CDR3nt: TGCGCCAGCACCTCCCGGGACAGAAACTACAATGAGCAGTTCTTC
d_gene: TRBD1; j_gene: TRBJ2-3; v_gene: TRBV6-1; len: 14; abundance: few; CDR3aa: CASRTGSGTDTQYF; CDR3nt: TGTGCCAGCAGGACAGGGTCGGGCACAGATACGCAGTATTTT
d_gene: -; j_gene: TRBJ2-3; v_gene: TRBV29-1; len: 12; abundance: many; CDR3aa: CFAAGPTDTQYF; CDR3nt: TGCTTCGCCGCGGGGCCCACAGATACGCAGTATTTT
d_gene: -; j_gene: TRBJ2-5; v_gene: TRBV28; len: 16; abundance: many; CDR3aa: CASTLRIGFRQETQYF; CDR3nt: TGTGCCAGCACCCTTCGCATCGGGTTTCGACAAGAGACCCAGTACTTC
d_gene: -; j_gene: TRBJ2-7; v_gene: TRBV20-1; len: 13; abundance: many; CDR3aa: CSAHRDPPREQYF; CDR3nt: TGCAGTGCACACAGGGACCCCCCCCGCGAGCAGTACTTC
d_gene: TRBD1; j_gene: TRBJ1-2; v_gene: TRBV5-8; len: 16; abundance: -; CDR3aa: CASSSPGQGAPYGYTF; CDR3nt: TGTGCCAGCAGCTCGCCGGGACAGGGGGCCCCGTATGGCTACACCTTC
d_gene: -; j_gene: TRBJ2-7; v_gene: TRBV6-1; len: 11; abundance: few; CDR3aa: CASYADGEQYF; CDR3nt: TGTGCCAGCTATGCAGACGGTGAGCAGTACTTC
d_gene: TRBD1; j_gene: TRBJ1-5; v_gene: TRBV10-3; len: 15; abundance: few; CDR3aa: CAISESGTGSRPQHF; CDR3nt: TGTGCCATCAGTGAGTCGGGGACAGGGAGTCGGCCCCAGCATTTT